A single sample is the source of the 29 T cell receptor beta chains below, sequenced in a study of T cell repertoires in cytomegalovirus infection. TCRdb reanalysed the reads using MiXCR and keeps one entry per CDR3 protein. Of 700,000 to 850,000 distinct CDR3 sequences in the sample, 30% to 35% were seen once. Which antigens these TCRs recognize remains unknown. Material: cultured CD8+ T cells from PBMCs, obtained from culture after CMV antigen stimulation. The source of these receptors is a human donor in good health (CMV status not recorded). Some clones in this sample may be carry-over from other donors' samples.

V and J are TRBV5-3 and TRBJ2-7; 8 nucleotides align to TRBD1. TRBV5-3 carries the ORF label, with uncertain function. This CDR3 is 15 amino acids long. The junction had 12 bases not matched to a gene; V was cut back by 8 bases and J by 2 bases. This CDR3 reads CASSGTQQGAYEQYV. The CDR3 DNA sequence: TGTGCCAGCAGCGGAACACAACAGGGGGCCTACGAGCAGTACGTC.

The rearrangement uses TRBV19 and TRBJ2-6; D is uncertain. This CDR3 contains 13 residues. Germline V lookup: CDR1 LNHDA, CDR2 SQIVND (reference sequence). V lost 6 bases and J lost 0, with 3 bases in between. This CDR3 reads CASRYSGANVLTF. The DNA for the CDR3 is TGTGCCAGTAGATACTCTGGGGCCAACGTCCTGACTTTC.

This clonotype was seen ten or more times. This chain uses TRBV7-6 with TRBJ2-3, with 10 bases that match TRBD1. Germline V gene data show CDR1 as SGHVS and CDR2 as FNYEAQ. This CDR3 is 15 amino acids long. After removal of 5 bases from V and 0 bases from J, the junction contained 2 bases not matched to a gene. CDR3 coding DNA: TGTGCCAGCAGCGACAGGGGGCGAAGCACAGATACGCAGTATTTT. It is translated as CASSDRGRSTDTQYF. Complete variable domain (other parts from reference TRBV7-6 and TRBJ2-3): GAGVSQSPRYKVTKRGQDVALRCDPISGHVSLYWYRQALGQGPEFLTYFNYEAQQDKSGLPNDRFSAERPEGSISTLTIQRTEQRDSAMYRCASSDRGRSTDTQYFGPGTRLTVL.

The chain carries TRBV7-2 and TRBJ1-1; no clear D. V was pared by 5 bases and J by 8 bases, with 9 bases between. This CDR3 contains 11 residues. Germline V gives CDR1 SGHTA, CDR2 FQGNSA. CDR3 DNA sequence: TGTGCCAGCAGCCTGACGGAGGAAGCTTTCTTT. It yields the protein CASSLTEEAFF.

In regard to this clonotype: One base away lies a much larger clone, so this may be a sequencing read error. The chain combines TRBV7-3 with TRBJ2-1, with D perhaps assigned TRBD1 or TRBD2 (5 bases each). Germline CDR1 SGHTA, CDR2 FQGTGA. CDR3 size: 13 residues. V was cut by 5 bases and J by 7 bases, with 12 bases left in between. The CDR3 sequence: CASSLPWGNEQFF. DNA for the CDR3: TGTGCCAGCAGCCTACCCTGGGGGAATGAGCAGTTCTTC.

The chain uses TRBV15 and TRBJ2-6; D gene unclear. Trimming removed 1 base from V and 3 bases from J, with 13 bases in between. This CDR3 is built from 17 residues. The V gene's germline CDR1 is LNHNV and CDR2 YYDKDF (reference sequence). CDR3 loop: CATSRGPRVVGANVLTF. The CDR3 DNA is TGTGCCACCAGCAGAGGACCCCGGGTTGTTGGGGCCAACGTCCTGACTTTC.

J is TRBJ1-5 and V is TRBV15, with a possible D match to TRBD1 (5 bases). The germline CDR1 and CDR2 sequences are LNHNV and YYDKDF (reference sequence). The CDR3 length is 13 residues. Between the trimmed V and J ends, which lost 9 bases and 3 bases, there was a span of 12 bases. CDR3 in DNA: TGTGCCACTCAGGGCTTCAACAATCAGCCCCAGCATTTT. Residues: CATQGFNNQPQHF.

This clonotype was seen many times. CDR3 sequence reads: CASSQDWNQGQGTEAFF. The CDR3 bases are TGTGCCAGCAGCCAAGATTGGAATCAAGGACAGGGCACTGAAGCTTTCTTT. V and J are TRBV14 and TRBJ1-1; TRBD1 aligns across 8 bases. There are 17 residues in the CDR3. CDR1 and CDR2 from the germline V gene are SGHDN and FVKESK. V was pared by 0 bases and J by 4 bases, with 10 bases of the junction left unmatched.

This clonotype was found many times. J is TRBJ2-3 and V is TRBV12-3 or TRBV12-4; tentative D call: TRBD1 (6 bases). Trimming took 4 bases from V and 0 from J, leaving 8 bases between them. The CDR3 has 14 residues. CDR3 sequence (DNA): TGTGCCAGCAGTTGGGACACTAGCACAGATACGCAGTATTTT. Its protein is CASSWDTSTDTQYF.

This clonotype was counted many times. J is TRBJ2-5 and V is TRBV7-9; 7 nucleotides agree with TRBD2. Germline V gene sequence: CDR1 SEHNR, CDR2 FQNEAQ (reference sequence). The CDR3 is 14 amino acids. J was trimmed by 2 bases and V by 2 bases; bases with no gene match: 2. The CDR3 nucleotides are TGTGCCAGCAGCTTACTGGGACTACAAGAGACCCAGTACTTC. It translates to CASSLLGLQETQYF. The full variable domain, completed using reference TRBV7-9 and TRBJ2-5, is DTGVSQNPRHKITKRGQNVTFRCDPISEHNRLYWYRQTLGQGPEFLTYFQNEAQLEKSRLLSDRFSAERPKGSFSTLEIQRTEQGDSAMYLCASSLLGLQETQYFGPGTRLLVL.

This clonotype was counted at least ten times. The chain couples TRBV7-8 to TRBJ2-7; D may be TRBD1 (5 bases). Germline CDR1 and CDR2: SGHVS and FQNEAQ. Trimming stripped 5 bases from V and 1 base from J, with 15 bases between. The CDR3 is 15 amino acids. In DNA form, the CDR3 reads TGTGCCAGCAGCCCAGGGTACGGCGTATCCTACGAGCAGTACGTC. Protein: CASSPGYGVSYEQYV.

This clonotype was picked up many times. The CDR3 bases are TGTGCCAGCAGCTTAGGTAGCGGGGTTGAGCAGTTCTTC. Protein: CASSLGSGVEQFF. The rearrangement links TRBV7-8 to TRBJ2-1; 8 positions match TRBD2. There are 13 residues in the CDR3. Germline V gene lookup returns CDR1 SGHVS and CDR2 FQNEAQ. Trimming at V came to 1 base and at J to 9 bases, leaving 2 bases not matched to a gene.

The CDR3 DNA reads as TGTGCCAGTGGCGGCCACGCCGGAGGCTACGAGCAGTACGTC. It encodes CASGGHAGGYEQYV. The V and J genes are TRBV6-1 and TRBJ2-7; possible D gene TRBD2, 5 bases. Germline CDR1 MNHNS, CDR2 SASEGT. The V end lost 9 bases, the J end lost 3 bases, and 18 bases lay between the germline ends. CDR3 size: 14 residues.

This clonotype showed up just once. CDR3 residues: CASGGSAGQPQHF. The CDR3 DNA reads as TGTGCCAGCGGGGGATCGGCCGGTCAGCCCCAGCATTTT. This chain connects TRBV6-5 to TRBJ1-5, with a weak D call TRBD1 (5 bases). V lost 8 bases and J lost 6, with 14 bases in between. CDR3 length: 13 amino acids. Germline CDR1 MNHEY, CDR2 SVGAGI.

This chain joins TRBV5-4 and TRBJ1-1; 7 nucleotides match TRBD1. Germline CDR1 SGHNT, CDR2 YYREEE (reference sequence). The CDR3 covers 17 residues. Trimming removed 0 bases from V and 0 bases from J; junction bases left unmatched: 8. The CDR3 here is CASSLGREGGMNTEAFF. CDR3 bases: TGTGCCAGCAGCTTGGGGAGGGAAGGGGGCATGAACACTGAAGCTTTCTTT.

The chain couples TRBV27 to TRBJ1-4; perhaps TRBD1 as D (6 bases). This CDR3 has 14 residues. Germline-derived CDR1 and CDR2 are MNHEY and SMNVEV (reference sequence). Trimming shortened V by 7 bases and J by 5 bases, and 14 bases separated the two germline ends. The CDR3 here is CASKRGTSNEKLFF. CDR3 nucleotide sequence: TGTGCCAGCAAACGGGGGACAAGCAATGAAAAACTGTTTTTT. The full variable domain, completed using reference TRBV27 and TRBJ1-4, is EAQVTQNPRYLITVTGKKLTVTCSQNMNHEYMSWYRQDPGLGLRQIYYSMNVEVTDKGDVPEGYKVSRKEKRNFPLILESPSPNQTSLYFCASKRGTSNEKLFFGSGTQLSVL.

This clonotype was seen ten or more times. The chain couples TRBV7-9 to TRBJ2-5; 9 nucleotides align to TRBD1. The J segment lost 3 bases and the V segment lost 5 bases, leaving 4 bases of the junction unmatched. Per germline, CDR1 SEHNR and CDR2 FQNEAQ (reference sequence). CDR3 length: 14 amino acids. The CDR3 sequence: CASSPRTGEETQYF. CDR3 sequence (DNA): TGTGCCAGCAGCCCCCGGACAGGGGAAGAGACCCAGTACTTC.

CDR3 coding DNA: TGCAGTGCTAGAGAGAGAGATCGGACTAGTGAAGAGACCCAGTACTTC. Encoded protein: CSARERDRTSEETQYF. The chain has TRBV20-1 and TRBJ2-5; 7 positions match TRBD2. The CDR3 contains 16 residues. J lost 3 bases, V lost 0 bases, and 10 bases had no gene match. Germline CDR1 and CDR2: DFQATT and SNEGSKA (reference sequence).

A word on this clonotype: This may come from a read error, since a much larger clone is one base off. The chain is built from TRBV11-3 and TRBJ2-2, with 8 bases matching TRBD1. The CDR3 contains 17 residues. V shed 8 bases and J 1 base; nucleotides not matched to a gene: 12. In germline, CDR1 is SGHNT, CDR2 YENEEA. CDR3 nucleotide sequence: TGTGCCAGCCGCGATTACAGCGACAGGGGGAACACCGGGGAGCTGTTTTTT. Encoded protein: CASRDYSDRGNTGELFF.

This clonotype was seen ten or more times. The chain is built from TRBV7-8 and TRBJ2-1, with a possible D match to TRBD2 (5 bases). V lost 0 bases to trimming and J lost 2 bases, with 11 bases between them. Looked up from germline, CDR1 is SGHVS and CDR2 is FQNEAQ. CDR3 length: 16 residues. The DNA for the CDR3 is TGTGCCAGCAGCTTAGCGCGAGCGGACCCCTACAATGAGCAGTTCTTC. It is translated as CASSLARADPYNEQFF. Drawing the rest from reference TRBV7-8 and TRBJ2-1, the complete variable domain is GAGVSQSPRYKVAKRGQDVALRCDPISGHVSLFWYQQALGQGPEFLTYFQNEAQLDKSGLPSDRFFAERPEGSVSTLKIQRTQQEDSAVYLCASSLARADPYNEQFFGPGTRLTVL.

The chain links TRBV14 to TRBJ2-1; TRBD1 might be the D (6 bases). Trimming took off 1 base at V and 3 bases at J, with 16 bases between the two ends. This CDR3 has 17 residues. Germline V lookup: CDR1 SGHDN, CDR2 FVKESK. The CDR3 nucleotides are TGTGCCAGCAGCCAAGTAAGGACAGTCCAGCGCTACAATGAGCAGTTCTTC. This encodes CASSQVRTVQRYNEQFF.

The gene calls are TRBV25-1 and TRBJ1-2, with TRBD1 matching over 9 bases. CDR1 MGHDK and CDR2 SYGVNS come from the germline V gene. The V gene end was trimmed by 2 bases and the J gene end by 7 bases; junction bases not matched to a gene: 5. The CDR3 is 14 amino acids. DNA of the CDR3: TGTGCCAGCAGTGAAGGGACAGGGTCCGCTGGCTACACCTTC. Translation gives CASSEGTGSAGYTF.

The rearrangement links TRBV6-1 to TRBJ1-2; 9 bases align to TRBD1. From germline, CDR1 is MNHNS and CDR2 SASEGT. The length of the CDR3 is 16 residues. V was pared by 1 base and J by 8 bases, with 11 bases of the junction left unmatched. The DNA for the CDR3 is TGTGCCAGCAGTGAAGAGGTAACATGGACAGGGGAAGGCTACACCTTC. This encodes CASSEEVTWTGEGYTF.

This rearrangement joins TRBV6-6 to TRBJ2-1, with 7 bases aligning to TRBD2. The CDR3 length is 16 residues. V lost 4 bases to trimming and J lost 4 bases; unmatched junction nucleotides: 10. The V gene's germline CDR1 is MNHNY and CDR2 SVGAGI (reference sequence). The chain's CDR3 is CASSSSGTKPYNEQFF. In DNA form, the CDR3 reads TGTGCCAGCAGTTCATCCGGGACTAAGCCGTACAATGAGCAGTTCTTC.

This clonotype was detected only a few times. The V gene is TRBV27, the J gene TRBJ2-5; the match to TRBD1 covers 8 bases. Germline V CDR1 and CDR2: MNHEY, SMNVEV (reference sequence). The CDR3 spans 14 residues. Trimming cost V 8 bases and J 2 bases; bases outside gene matches: 7. CDR3: CASVPRDRQETQYF. The CDR3 DNA is TGTGCCAGCGTACCCCGGGACAGGCAAGAGACCCAGTACTTC.

This clonotype was observed many times. The chain employs TRBV27 and TRBJ2-3, with unresolved D. V was shortened by 2 bases and J by 2 bases, with 5 bases between the two germline ends. Per the germline V gene, CDR1 is MNHEY and CDR2 is SMNVEV (reference sequence). The CDR3 has 13 amino acids. DNA of the CDR3: TGTGCCAGCAGTTTACCCTCCACAGATACGCAGTATTTT. Translated: CASSLPSTDTQYF.

V usage is TRBV6-5 and J usage is TRBJ1-2, with D hard to call. V was pared by 0 bases and J by 3 bases, with 14 bases between. There are 16 residues in the CDR3. Per the germline V gene, CDR1 is MNHEY and CDR2 is SVGAGI. CDR3 amino acids: CASSYSGLSPDYGYTF. As DNA, the CDR3 is TGTGCCAGCAGTTACTCGGGTCTTTCGCCAGACTATGGCTACACCTTC.

This chain uses TRBV15 with TRBJ2-2; D unresolved. V lost 1 base to trimming and J lost 8 bases, with 5 bases between them. The CDR3 runs to 12 residues. CDR1 is LNHNV, CDR2 YYDKDF, per germline (reference sequence). The CDR3 loop is CATSRVSGELFF. In DNA form, the CDR3 reads TGTGCCACCAGCAGAGTCAGTGGGGAGCTGTTTTTT.

This clonotype was recorded many times. V gene TRBV7-6 combines with J gene TRBJ2-5; D perhaps matches TRBD1 (6 bases). This CDR3 comprises 14 residues. V gave up 2 bases and J gave up 3 bases, with 10 bases separating them. Per germline, CDR1 SGHVS and CDR2 FNYEAQ. This CDR3 is CASSLFRGKETQYF. DNA of the CDR3: TGTGCCAGCAGCTTATTTAGGGGGAAAGAGACCCAGTACTTC.